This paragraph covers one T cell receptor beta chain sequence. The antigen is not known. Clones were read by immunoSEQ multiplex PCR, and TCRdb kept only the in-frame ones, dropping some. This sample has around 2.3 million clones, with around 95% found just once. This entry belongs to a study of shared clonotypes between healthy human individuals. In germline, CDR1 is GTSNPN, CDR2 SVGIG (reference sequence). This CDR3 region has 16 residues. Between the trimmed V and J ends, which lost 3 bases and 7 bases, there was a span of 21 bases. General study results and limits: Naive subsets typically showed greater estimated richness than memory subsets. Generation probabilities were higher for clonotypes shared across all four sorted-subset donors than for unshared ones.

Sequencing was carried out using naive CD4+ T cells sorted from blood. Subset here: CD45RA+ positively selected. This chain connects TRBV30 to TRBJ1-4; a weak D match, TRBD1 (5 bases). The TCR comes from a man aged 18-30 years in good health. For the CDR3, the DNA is TGTGCCTGGAGGGGGGGAAAGAACGGAAAAGGTGAAAAACTGTTTTTT. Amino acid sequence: CAWRGGKNGKGEKLFF.